This T cell receptor beta chain came from a study of breast tumors, draining lymph nodes, adjacent tissues. The lymph nodes were axillary draining lymph nodes from breast cancer patients. TCRdb ran MiXCR on the multiplex PCR reads and lists one entry per CDR3 protein. The sample has 130,000 or so distinct CDR3 sequences, approximately 22% seen once. Trimming took off 3 bases at V and 8 bases at J, with 17 bases between the two ends. The CDR3 sequence is 14 residues long. Germline V CDR1 and CDR2: SGHVS, FNYEAQ. At least ten counts were recorded for this clonotype. The clonotype was recovered from a female donor with breast cancer. Some clones in this sample may be carry-over from other donors' samples. Sequenced: axillary lymph node tissue. The rearrangement links TRBV7-6 to TRBJ2-7, with D maybe TRBD2 (6 bases). Here the CDR3 DNA reads TGTGCCAGCAGCTTCGGGGGACGGTCGCCTAAGCAGTACTTC. This codes for CASSFGGRSPKQYF. Filled out from reference TRBV7-6 and TRBJ2-7, the complete variable domain reads GAGVSQSPRYKVTKRGQDVALRCDPISGHVSLYWYRQALGQGPEFLTYFNYEAQQDKSGLPNDRFSAERPEGSISTLTIQRTEQRDSAMYRCASSFGGRSPKQYFGPGTRLTVT.